A selection of T cell receptor beta chains follows, all from one sample in a study of T cell repertoires in cytomegalovirus infection. No antigen has been identified for these receptors. TCRdb independently ran MiXCR on the reads; one entry per CDR3 protein. The repertoire holds roughly 990,000 distinct CDR3 sequences, with less than 40% as singletons. Sequencing was performed on cultured CD8+ T cells from PBMCs, taken from culture after CMV antigen stimulation. Receptors were obtained from a human donor in good health (CMV status not recorded). Some clones in this sample may be carry-over from other donors' samples. The CDR3 runs from the conserved cysteine through the conserved F or W. The D gene is left open where the match is weak. Expanded clones get a size class; other rows say once, few or many, or leave the size out.

j_call: TRBJ2-1; clone_size: .; d_call: TRBD2; v_call: TRBV4-1; cdr3_aa: CASSHASGGAMSNEQFF; cdr3_nt: TGCGCCAGCAGCCATGCTAGCGGGGGGGCAATGAGCAATGAGCAGTTCTTC
j_call: TRBJ2-6; clone_size: many; d_call: .; v_call: TRBV12-3/TRBV12-4; cdr3_aa: CASSFSGSGANVLTF; cdr3_nt: TGTGCCAGCAGTTTTTCAGGCTCTGGGGCCAACGTCCTGACTTTC
j_call: TRBJ2-2; clone_size: .; d_call: .; v_call: TRBV11-2; cdr3_aa: CASSLLGENTGELFF; cdr3_nt: TGTGCCAGCAGCTTACTAGGCGAGAACACCGGGGAGCTGTTTTTT
j_call: TRBJ2-1; clone_size: .; d_call: TRBD2; v_call: TRBV25-1; cdr3_aa: CASSSRGGAVDEQFF; cdr3_nt: TGTGCCAGCAGCTCCCGGGGGGGGGCAGTCGATGAGCAGTTCTTC
j_call: TRBJ2-3; clone_size: .; d_call: .; v_call: TRBV24-1; cdr3_aa: CATSSPDQPITQYF; cdr3_nt: TGTGCCACCAGTTCGCCGGACCAGCCCATTACGCAGTATTTT
j_call: TRBJ2-7; clone_size: .; d_call: .; v_call: TRBV7-4; cdr3_aa: CASSLPGISYEQYF; cdr3_nt: TGTGCCAGCAGCTTACCAGGGATCTCCTACGAGCAGTACTTC
j_call: TRBJ1-3; clone_size: many; d_call: .; v_call: TRBV7-2; cdr3_aa: CASSLESGGTGNTIYF; cdr3_nt: TGTGCCAGCAGCTTAGAGTCGGGGGGCACTGGAAACACCATATATTTT
j_call: TRBJ1-2; clone_size: .; d_call: .; v_call: TRBV13; cdr3_aa: CASLLAGVTLGYTF; cdr3_nt: TGTGCCAGCCTTTTGGCCGGGGTCACCCTGGGCTACACCTTC
j_call: TRBJ2-4; clone_size: .; d_call: .; v_call: TRBV5-6; cdr3_aa: CASSLGVNIQYF; cdr3_nt: TGTGCCAGCAGCCTCGGGGTAAACATTCAGTACTTC
j_call: TRBJ2-2; clone_size: .; d_call: .; v_call: TRBV7-8; cdr3_aa: CASSLGWRGNTGELFF; cdr3_nt: TGTGCCAGCAGCTTAGGATGGCGGGGAAACACCGGGGAGCTGTTTTTT
j_call: TRBJ1-5; clone_size: .; d_call: .; v_call: TRBV10-2; cdr3_aa: CASSVGFGQPQHF; cdr3_nt: TGCGCCAGCAGTGTAGGATTCGGACAGCCCCAGCATTTT
j_call: TRBJ2-1; clone_size: few; d_call: TRBD1; v_call: TRBV6-6; cdr3_aa: CASSYGAGGEQFF; cdr3_nt: TGTGCCAGCAGTTACGGGGCAGGGGGAGAGCAGTTCTTC
j_call: TRBJ1-2; clone_size: .; d_call: .; v_call: TRBV4-1; cdr3_aa: CASSSSQQTNYGYTF; cdr3_nt: TGCGCCAGCAGTTCCAGTCAACAGACTAACTATGGCTACACCTTC
j_call: TRBJ1-2; clone_size: .; d_call: .; v_call: TRBV7-8; cdr3_aa: CASSFLSTLAGYTF; cdr3_nt: TGTGCCAGCAGCTTCCTTTCTACCCTAGCAGGCTACACCTTC
j_call: TRBJ2-1; clone_size: many; d_call: TRBD2; v_call: TRBV6-4; cdr3_aa: CASSDSALAGGHEQFF; cdr3_nt: TGTGCCAGCAGTGACTCGGCACTAGCGGGGGGGCATGAGCAGTTCTTC
j_call: TRBJ2-1; clone_size: many; d_call: .; v_call: TRBV7-2; cdr3_aa: CASSLGVQFF; cdr3_nt: TGTGCCAGCAGCTTAGGTGTCCAGTTCTTC
j_call: TRBJ1-4; clone_size: .; d_call: .; v_call: TRBV12-3/TRBV12-4; cdr3_aa: CASSRIERGWGEKLFF; cdr3_nt: TGTGCCAGCAGTCGAATTGAGAGGGGCTGGGGTGAAAAACTGTTTTTT
j_call: TRBJ1-1; clone_size: many; d_call: .; v_call: TRBV7-8; cdr3_aa: CASLKGREAFF; cdr3_nt: TGTGCCAGCCTGAAAGGCCGGGAAGCTTTCTTT
j_call: TRBJ1-2; clone_size: .; d_call: .; v_call: TRBV7-6; cdr3_aa: CASSERGSGYGYTF; cdr3_nt: TGTGCCAGCAGCGAACGGGGGTCCGGCTATGGCTACACCTTC
j_call: TRBJ2-7; clone_size: .; d_call: .; v_call: TRBV7-6; cdr3_aa: CASSTPGNGLYEQYF; cdr3_nt: TGTGCCAGTTCTACCCCGGGAAACGGGCTCTACGAGCAGTACTTC
j_call: TRBJ1-2; clone_size: .; d_call: .; v_call: TRBV7-9; cdr3_aa: CASNPPGPRYGYTF; cdr3_nt: TGTGCCAGCAACCCACCCGGGCCCCGCTATGGCTACACCTTC
j_call: TRBJ1-4; clone_size: .; d_call: .; v_call: TRBV4-1; cdr3_aa: CASCQEGGADEKLFF; cdr3_nt: TGCGCCAGCTGCCAAGAAGGGGGGGCGGATGAAAAACTGTTTTTT
j_call: TRBJ2-1; clone_size: few; d_call: TRBD1; v_call: TRBV5-4; cdr3_aa: CASSGGQGGNEQFF; cdr3_nt: TGTGCCAGCAGCGGGGGACAGGGAGGGAATGAGCAGTTCTTC
j_call: TRBJ2-2; clone_size: .; d_call: .; v_call: TRBV6-1; cdr3_aa: CASLAGSTGELFF; cdr3_nt: TGTGCCAGCCTCGCAGGGAGTACCGGGGAGCTGTTTTTT
j_call: TRBJ1-1; clone_size: .; d_call: TRBD1; v_call: TRBV28; cdr3_aa: CASSLAGGKLNTEAFF; cdr3_nt: TGTGCCAGCAGTTTGGCAGGGGGAAAGCTGAACACTGAAGCTTTCTTT
j_call: TRBJ2-1; clone_size: .; d_call: .; v_call: TRBV5-6; cdr3_aa: CASSLEQASHPLYNEQFF; cdr3_nt: TGTGCCAGCAGCTTGGAGCAGGCATCGCACCCTCTTTACAATGAGCAGTTCTTC
j_call: TRBJ1-5; clone_size: many; d_call: .; v_call: TRBV7-8; cdr3_aa: CASSLVGGDYSNQPQHF; cdr3_nt: TGTGCCAGCAGCTTAGTAGGCGGTGACTATAGCAATCAGCCCCAGCATTTT
j_call: TRBJ1-6; clone_size: .; d_call: .; v_call: TRBV6-1; cdr3_aa: CASRDRGSSYNSPLHF; cdr3_nt: TGTGCCAGCAGGGATCGGGGCAGCTCCTATAATTCACCCCTCCACTTT
j_call: TRBJ1-5; clone_size: few; d_call: TRBD1; v_call: TRBV7-9; cdr3_aa: CASSSTGDRVSNQPQHF; cdr3_nt: TGTGCCAGCAGCTCAACGGGGGACAGGGTTAGCAATCAGCCCCAGCATTTT
j_call: TRBJ2-3; clone_size: .; d_call: TRBD2; v_call: TRBV13; cdr3_aa: CASRATSEYTDTQYF; cdr3_nt: TGTGCCAGCAGAGCGACTAGCGAGTACACAGATACGCAGTATTTT
j_call: TRBJ1-4; clone_size: .; d_call: .; v_call: TRBV19; cdr3_aa: CASSPREVGIFEKLFF; cdr3_nt: TGTGCCAGTAGTCCCCGCGAGGTTGGGATTTTTGAAAAACTGTTTTTT
j_call: TRBJ1-4; clone_size: many; d_call: .; v_call: TRBV27; cdr3_aa: CASSLSFTEKLFF; cdr3_nt: TGTGCCAGCAGTTTAAGTTTTACAGAAAAACTGTTTTTT
j_call: TRBJ1-1; clone_size: few; d_call: .; v_call: TRBV6-1; cdr3_aa: CASSTTEYTEAFF; cdr3_nt: TGTGCCAGCAGTACCACCGAATACACTGAAGCTTTCTTT
j_call: TRBJ1-2; clone_size: .; d_call: .; v_call: TRBV7-9; cdr3_aa: CASSLGTPHYGYTF; cdr3_nt: TGTGCCAGCAGCTTAGGCACGCCCCACTATGGCTACACCTTC
j_call: TRBJ2-2; clone_size: few; d_call: .; v_call: TRBV7-6; cdr3_aa: CASSSRDPNTGELFF; cdr3_nt: TGTGCCAGCAGCTCCCGGGACCCGAACACCGGGGAGCTGTTTTTT
j_call: TRBJ1-2; clone_size: few; d_call: .; v_call: TRBV7-9; cdr3_aa: CASNLGDGYTF; cdr3_nt: TGTGCCAGCAACCTGGGGGACGGCTACACCTTC
j_call: TRBJ2-7; clone_size: .; d_call: .; v_call: TRBV27; cdr3_aa: CASSLLTSPHEGLYEQYF; cdr3_nt: TGTGCCAGCAGTTTATTGACTTCTCCCCACGAAGGTTTATACGAGCAGTACTTC
j_call: TRBJ2-5; clone_size: .; d_call: .; v_call: TRBV20-1; cdr3_aa: CSASPYGTLLYQETQYF; cdr3_nt: TGCAGTGCTAGTCCCTACGGGACCCTACTGTACCAAGAGACCCAGTACTTC
j_call: TRBJ2-3; clone_size: few; d_call: TRBD1; v_call: TRBV10-3; cdr3_aa: CAITGTGTDTQYF; cdr3_nt: TGTGCCATCACGGGGACAGGCACAGATACGCAGTATTTT
j_call: TRBJ1-5; clone_size: .; d_call: .; v_call: TRBV5-6; cdr3_aa: CASSLNWQGHQPQHF; cdr3_nt: TGTGCCAGCAGCTTGAATTGGCAGGGGCATCAGCCCCAGCATTTT
j_call: TRBJ1-2; clone_size: few; d_call: .; v_call: TRBV9; cdr3_aa: CASSVGGMGYTF; cdr3_nt: TGTGCCAGCAGCGTAGGGGGGATGGGCTACACCTTC
j_call: TRBJ2-3; clone_size: .; d_call: .; v_call: TRBV6-5; cdr3_aa: CASSYHITDTQYF; cdr3_nt: TGTGCCAGCAGTTACCACATCACAGATACGCAGTATTTT
j_call: TRBJ2-5; clone_size: many; d_call: TRBD2; v_call: TRBV20-1; cdr3_aa: CSARDSLYGGGVETQYF; cdr3_nt: TGCAGTGCTAGAGATAGTCTGTATGGGGGGGGGGTGGAGACCCAGTACTTC
j_call: TRBJ1-5; clone_size: .; d_call: .; v_call: TRBV9; cdr3_aa: CASSPVGGSNQPQHF; cdr3_nt: TGTGCCAGCAGCCCGGTTGGGGGTAGCAATCAGCCCCAGCATTTT
j_call: TRBJ2-3; clone_size: .; d_call: TRBD2; v_call: TRBV7-9; cdr3_aa: CASSGTSGASTDTQYF; cdr3_nt: TGTGCCAGCAGCGGGACTAGCGGGGCTAGCACAGATACGCAGTATTTT
j_call: TRBJ2-1; clone_size: .; d_call: .; v_call: TRBV25-1; cdr3_aa: CASRGGDRTYNEQFF; cdr3_nt: TGTGCCAGCAGGGGAGGGGACAGAACCTACAATGAGCAGTTCTTC
j_call: TRBJ2-1; clone_size: .; d_call: .; v_call: TRBV5-1; cdr3_aa: CASSSLARGAYNEQFF; cdr3_nt: TGCGCCAGCAGCTCTCTCGCCCGGGGCGCTTACAATGAGCAGTTCTTC
j_call: TRBJ1-5; clone_size: .; d_call: TRBD1; v_call: TRBV20-1; cdr3_aa: CSARPTGTTLGGNQPQHF; cdr3_nt: TGCAGTGCTAGGCCGACAGGGACCACCCTTGGGGGCAATCAGCCCCAGCATTTT
j_call: TRBJ2-3; clone_size: few; d_call: TRBD2; v_call: TRBV4-1; cdr3_aa: CASSQLAGQTDTQYF; cdr3_nt: TGCGCCAGCAGCCAGTTAGCGGGGCAGACAGATACGCAGTATTTT